The 19 T cell receptor beta chains in this list originate from one sample, sequenced in a study of cytomegalovirus exposure and HLA in healthy donors. The PCR contained 60 Vbeta and 13 Jbeta primers. Profiling relied on immunoSEQ multiplex PCR, and the TCRdb table lists in-frame clones only, not all of them. The table records about 160,000 clones, 80% to 85% of them present only once. Sequencing was performed on PBMCs. All receptors come from a woman in her late teens or twenties in good health and CMV-seronegative.

The chain couples TRBV9 to TRBJ2-1; perhaps TRBD1 as D (6 bases). CDR3 length: 15 residues. The germline CDR1 and CDR2 sequences are SGDLS and YYNGEE. Trimming removed 4 bases from V and 7 bases from J, with 18 bases in between. CDR3 nucleotides: TGTGCCAGCAGCCCAAGCACAGGGTCGGGGAATGAGCAGTTCTTC. This sequence encodes CASSPSTGSGNEQFF.

The chain employs TRBV5-4 and TRBJ1-5; D ambiguous. The CDR3 is 14 amino acids. V dropped 0 bases and J dropped 7 bases, with 11 bases sitting between them. In germline, CDR1 is SGHNT, CDR2 YYREEE (reference sequence). The DNA for the CDR3 is TGTGCCAGCAGCTTGGATGGTATACTACAGCCCCAGCATTTT. It specifies CASSLDGILQPQHF.

This clone occurred a few times. The rearrangement joins TRBV11-2 to TRBJ2-1, with TRBD2 identical over 10 bases. The CDR3 has 17 residues. J lost 6 bases, V lost 5 bases, and 13 bases had no gene match. The germline V gene has CDR1 SGHAT and CDR2 FQNNGV. The chain's CDR3 is CASSPLGRGLASNEQFF. CDR3 DNA: TGTGCCAGCAGCCCCCTCGGGAGGGGACTAGCGTCCAATGAGCAGTTCTTC. Full variable domain (outside the CDR3, taken from reference TRBV11-2 and TRBJ2-1): EAGVAQSPRYKIIEKRQSVAFWCNPISGHATLYWYQQILGQGPKLLIQFQNNGVVDDSQLPKDRFSAERLKGVDSTLKIQPAKLEDSAVYLCASSPLGRGLASNEQFFGPGTRLTVL.

The chain employs TRBV18 and TRBJ1-2; 12 bases match TRBD1. CDR3 length: 15 residues. V gave up 3 bases and J gave up 7 bases; unmatched junction bases: 6. The germline gives CDR1 KGHSH, CDR2 LQKENI. The CDR3 protein is CASSPGTGGSGGYTF. CDR3 in DNA: TGTGCCAGCTCACCCGGGACAGGGGGCTCGGGTGGCTACACCTTC. Complete variable domain (other parts from reference TRBV18 and TRBJ1-2): NAGVMQNPRHLVRRRGQEARLRCSPMKGHSHVYWYRQLPEEGLKFMVYLQKENIIDESGMPKERFSAEFPKEGPSILRIQQVVRGDSAAYFCASSPGTGGSGGYTFGSGTRLTVV.

V usage is TRBV15 and J usage is TRBJ1-4; D might be TRBD1 (5 bases). V was shortened by 6 bases and J by 5 bases, with 13 bases between the two germline ends. CDR3 length: 14 residues. Looked up from germline, CDR1 is LNHNV and CDR2 is YYDKDF (reference sequence). DNA for the CDR3: TGTGCCACCAGGGTCAGGGCCCGGAATGAAAAACTGTTTTTT. Translated, it gives CATRVRARNEKLFF.

The chain has TRBV7-8 and TRBJ1-5, with a tentative D call TRBD1 (5 bases). This CDR3 has 16 amino acids. V dropped 1 base and J dropped 1 base, with 11 bases sitting between them. Germline V gives CDR1 SGHVS, CDR2 FQNEAQ. CDR3 loop: CASSLVAGGSNQPQHF. The CDR3 DNA reads TGTGCCAGCAGCTTAGTTGCCGGGGGGAGCAATCAGCCCCAGCATTTT.

CDR3 region: CASTVTEIGTEAFF. The DNA of the CDR3 is TGTGCCAGCACCGTGACAGAGATAGGCACTGAAGCTTTCTTT. V is TRBV7-9 and J is TRBJ1-1; D may be TRBD1 (5 bases). Per the germline V gene, CDR1 is SEHNR and CDR2 is FQNEAQ (reference sequence). Deletions cut 7 bases from V and 4 bases from J, with 16 bases between. The CDR3 length is 14 residues. Variable domain in full (rest from reference TRBV7-9 and TRBJ1-1): DTGVSQNPRHKITKRGQNVTFRCDPISEHNRLYWYRQTLGQGPEFLTYFQNEAQLEKSRLLSDRFSAERPKGSFSTLEIQRTEQGDSAMYLCASTVTEIGTEAFFGQGTRLTVV.

This sequence joins TRBV29-1 and TRBJ1-1, with D maybe TRBD1 (5 bases). Germline V gene sequence: CDR1 SQVTM, CDR2 ANQGSEA. This CDR3 is built from 13 residues. The V gene lost 0 bases and the J gene lost 3 bases, with 8 bases spanning the gap. CDR3 amino acids: CSVEDRAYTEAFF. The CDR3, as DNA: TGCAGCGTTGAAGACAGGGCTTACACTGAAGCTTTCTTT.

The chain is built from TRBV10-2 and TRBJ2-1, with TRBD2 as a possible D gene (7 bases). V lost 2 bases and J lost 1, with 18 bases in between. This CDR3 contains 18 residues. CDR1 WSHSY and CDR2 SAAADI come from the germline V gene. The CDR3 loop is CASSELPGGLESYNEQFF. Here the CDR3 DNA reads TGCGCCAGCAGTGAGCTCCCGGGGGGCCTGGAATCCTACAATGAGCAGTTCTTC.

This chain links TRBV5-1 with TRBJ2-1, with D possibly TRBD2 on 7 matching bases. The CDR3 length is 14 residues. Trimming cost V 7 bases and J 4 bases, with 15 bases left between them. Germline CDR1 reads SGHRS; CDR2 reads YFSETQ. Written as DNA, the CDR3 is TGCGCCAGCGCAGGAGGGGGGGAATACAATGAGCAGTTCTTC. Its translation is CASAGGGEYNEQFF. The variable domain in full, completed from reference TRBV5-1 and TRBJ2-1, reads KAGVTQTPRYLIKTRGQQVTLSCSPISGHRSVSWYQQTPGQGLQFLFEYFSETQRNKGNFPGRFSGRQFSNSRSEMNVSTLELGDSALYLCASAGGGEYNEQFFGPGTRLTVL.

The chain recombines TRBV10-3 with TRBJ1-2; no clear D. The V end was cut by 2 bases, the J end by 4 bases, with 11 bases between. The CDR3 is made up of 14 amino acids. Germline V lookup: CDR1 ENHRY, CDR2 SYGVKD. CDR3: CAISERIGSYGYTF. The CDR3 DNA sequence: TGTGCCATCAGTGAGAGGATAGGGAGCTATGGCTACACCTTC.

The chain links TRBV9 to TRBJ2-5, with a tentative D call TRBD2 (5 bases). Germline values: CDR1 SGDLS, CDR2 YYNGEE. V lost 1 base and J lost 7, with 14 bases in between. The CDR3 is 14 amino acids. In DNA form, the CDR3 reads TGTGCCAGCAGCGTATACTCCACGGCGGGGACCCAGTACTTC. It translates to CASSVYSTAGTQYF.

The CDR3 DNA is TGTGCCAGCAGCTTGACAGGCCCTAACTATGGCTACACCTTC. Its protein product is CASSLTGPNYGYTF. The J gene is TRBJ1-2, the V gene TRBV6-1; D may be TRBD1 (6 bases). This CDR3 contains 14 residues. V dropped 6 bases and J dropped 0 bases, with 11 bases sitting between them. Looked up from germline, CDR1 is MNHNS and CDR2 is SASEGT.

This rearrangement joins TRBV6-1 to TRBJ2-3, with D maybe TRBD2 (7 bases). The V end was cut by 10 bases, the J end by 3 bases, with 20 bases between. The CDR3 runs to 15 residues. The germline gives CDR1 MNHNS, CDR2 SASEGT. The CDR3 spells CAISKGGGTTDTQYF. CDR3 nucleotide sequence: TGTGCCATCTCAAAGGGGGGGGGTACGACAGATACGCAGTATTTT.

The chain couples TRBV4-1 to TRBJ2-5; 9 nucleotides line up with TRBD1. V was pared by 3 bases and J by 4 bases, with 15 bases of the junction left unmatched. Per the germline V gene, CDR1 is MGHRA and CDR2 is YSYEKL. There are 18 residues in the CDR3. The CDR3 DNA reads as TGCGCCAGCAGCCAGCAAACACCCGGGACAGGGTCTCGAGAGACCCAGTACTTC. Its translation: CASSQQTPGTGSRETQYF.

The chain combines TRBV11-3 with TRBJ2-3; 7 bases fit TRBD2. The CDR3 contains 13 residues. V lost 5 bases to trimming and J lost 4 bases; unmatched junction nucleotides: 3. Germline V CDR1 and CDR2: SGHNT, YENEEA. For the CDR3, the DNA is TGTGCCAGCAGCCGCGGGGGAGCAGATACGCAGTATTTT. Amino acids: CASSRGGADTQYF.

The V and J genes are TRBV28 and TRBJ2-7, with TRBD2 matching 13 bases. Looked up from germline, CDR1 is MDHEN and CDR2 is SYDVKM. The length of the CDR3 is 15 residues. V gave up 6 bases and J gave up 2 bases; unmatched junction bases: 4. CDR3 amino acids: CASSSGLAGTYEQYF. Written as DNA, the CDR3 is TGTGCCAGCAGCTCGGGACTAGCGGGAACCTACGAGCAGTACTTC. Full variable domain (remainder filled in from reference TRBV28 and TRBJ2-7): DVKVTQSSRYLVKRTGEKVFLECVQDMDHENMFWYRQDPGLGLRLIYFSYDVKMKEKGDIPEGYSVSREKKERFSLILESASTNQTSMYLCASSSGLAGTYEQYFGPGTRLTVT.

V is TRBV6-5 and J is TRBJ1-1; maybe TRBD1 (5 bases). Germline V gene data show CDR1 as MNHEY and CDR2 as SVGAGI. The CDR3 runs 14 residues. V was trimmed by 1 base and J by 3 bases, leaving 9 bases between them. In DNA, the CDR3 is TGTGCCAGCAGTTACTTAACAGGTGACACTGAAGCTTTCTTT. Protein: CASSYLTGDTEAFF.

The rearrangement uses TRBV28 and TRBJ2-1; D not resolved. Germline lookup yields CDR1 MDHEN and CDR2 SYDVKM. The length of the CDR3 is 11 residues. V lost 5 bases, J lost 4 bases, and 3 bases lay in between. CDR3 protein: CASSQYNEQFF. The CDR3 coding sequence is TGTGCCAGCAGTCAATACAATGAGCAGTTCTTC. The full variable domain, completed using reference TRBV28 and TRBJ2-1, is DVKVTQSSRYLVKRTGEKVFLECVQDMDHENMFWYRQDPGLGLRLIYFSYDVKMKEKGDIPEGYSVSREKKERFSLILESASTNQTSMYLCASSQYNEQFFGPGTRLTVL.